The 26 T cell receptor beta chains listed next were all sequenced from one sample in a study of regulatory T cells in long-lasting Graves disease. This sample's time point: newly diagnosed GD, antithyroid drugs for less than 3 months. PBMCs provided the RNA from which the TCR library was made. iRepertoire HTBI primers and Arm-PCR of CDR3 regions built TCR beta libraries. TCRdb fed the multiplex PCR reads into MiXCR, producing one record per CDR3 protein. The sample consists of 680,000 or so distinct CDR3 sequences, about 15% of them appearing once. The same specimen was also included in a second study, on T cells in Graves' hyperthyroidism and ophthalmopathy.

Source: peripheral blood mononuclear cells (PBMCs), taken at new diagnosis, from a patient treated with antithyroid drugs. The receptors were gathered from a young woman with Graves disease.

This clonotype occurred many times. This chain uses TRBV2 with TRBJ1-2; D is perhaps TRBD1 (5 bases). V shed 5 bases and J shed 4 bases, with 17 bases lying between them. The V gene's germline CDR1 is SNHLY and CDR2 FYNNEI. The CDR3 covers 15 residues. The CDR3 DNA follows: TGTGCCAGCAGTTTGGACACACTACCTTCCTATGGCTACACCTTC. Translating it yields CASSLDTLPSYGYTF. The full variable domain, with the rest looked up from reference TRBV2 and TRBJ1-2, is EPEVTQTPSHQVTQMGQEVILRCVPISNHLYFYWYRQILGQKVEFLVSFYNNEISEKSEIFDDQFSVERPDGSNFTLKIRSTKLEDSAMYFCASSLDTLPSYGYTFGSGTRLTVV.

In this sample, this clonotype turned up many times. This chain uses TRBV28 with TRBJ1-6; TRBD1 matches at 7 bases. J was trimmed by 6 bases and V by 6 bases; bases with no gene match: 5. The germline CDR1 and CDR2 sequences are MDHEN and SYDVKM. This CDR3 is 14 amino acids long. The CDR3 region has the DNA TGTGCCAGCAGCCTGACAGGGAGTAATTCACCCCTCCACTTT. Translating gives CASSLTGSNSPLHF.

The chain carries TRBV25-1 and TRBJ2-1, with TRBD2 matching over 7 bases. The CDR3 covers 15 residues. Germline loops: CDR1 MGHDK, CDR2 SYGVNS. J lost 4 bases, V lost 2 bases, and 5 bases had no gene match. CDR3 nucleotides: TGTGCCAGCAGTGAACACCTTAGCGGGTACAATGAGCAGTTCTTC. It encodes CASSEHLSGYNEQFF.

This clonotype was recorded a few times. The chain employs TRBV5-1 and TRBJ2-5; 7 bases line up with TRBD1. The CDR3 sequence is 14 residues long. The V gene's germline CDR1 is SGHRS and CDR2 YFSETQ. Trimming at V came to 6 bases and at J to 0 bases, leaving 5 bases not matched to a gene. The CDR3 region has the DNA TGCGCCAGCATCGAGGGGGCGTACCAAGAGACCCAGTACTTC. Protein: CASIEGAYQETQYF.

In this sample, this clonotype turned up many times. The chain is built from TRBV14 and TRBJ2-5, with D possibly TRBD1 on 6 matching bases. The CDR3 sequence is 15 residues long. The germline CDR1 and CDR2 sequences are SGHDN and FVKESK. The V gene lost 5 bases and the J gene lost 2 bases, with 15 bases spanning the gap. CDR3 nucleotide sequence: TGTGCCAGCAGCTTCTCGGACAGCAAGCAAGAGACCCAGTACTTC. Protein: CASSFSDSKQETQYF.

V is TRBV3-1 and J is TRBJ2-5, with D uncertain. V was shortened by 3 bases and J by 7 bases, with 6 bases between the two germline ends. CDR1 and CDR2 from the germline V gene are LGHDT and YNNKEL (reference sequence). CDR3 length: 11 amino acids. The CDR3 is CASSHMGTQYF. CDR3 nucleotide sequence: TGTGCCAGCAGCCACATGGGGACCCAGTACTTC.

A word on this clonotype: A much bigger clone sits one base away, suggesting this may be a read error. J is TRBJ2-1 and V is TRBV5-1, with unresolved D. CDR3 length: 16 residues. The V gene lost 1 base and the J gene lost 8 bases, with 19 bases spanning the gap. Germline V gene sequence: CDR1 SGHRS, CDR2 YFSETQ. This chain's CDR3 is CASSLRVADIADEQFF. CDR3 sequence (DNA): TGCGCCAGCAGCTTGCGGGTGGCCGATATCGCCGATGAGCAGTTCTTC.

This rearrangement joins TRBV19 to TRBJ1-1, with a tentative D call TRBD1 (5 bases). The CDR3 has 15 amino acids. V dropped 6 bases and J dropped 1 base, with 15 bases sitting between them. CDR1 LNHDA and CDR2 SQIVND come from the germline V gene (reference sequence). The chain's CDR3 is CASSANSGGNTEAFF. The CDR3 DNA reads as TGTGCCAGTAGCGCTAACAGCGGGGGGAACACTGAAGCTTTCTTT.

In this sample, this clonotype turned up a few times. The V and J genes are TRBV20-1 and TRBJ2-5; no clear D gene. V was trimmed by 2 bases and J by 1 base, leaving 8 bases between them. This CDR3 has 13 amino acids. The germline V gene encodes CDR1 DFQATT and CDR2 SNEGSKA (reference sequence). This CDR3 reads CSARLRSQETQYF. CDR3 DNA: TGCAGTGCTAGACTAAGAAGCCAAGAGACCCAGTACTTC.

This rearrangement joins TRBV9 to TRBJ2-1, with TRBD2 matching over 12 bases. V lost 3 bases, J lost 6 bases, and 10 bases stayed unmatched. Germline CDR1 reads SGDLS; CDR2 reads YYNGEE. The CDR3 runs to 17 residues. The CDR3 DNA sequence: TGTGCCAGCAGCGAATCGCTAGCGGGAGGGAGAACCAATGAGCAGTTCTTC. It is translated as CASSESLAGGRTNEQFF.

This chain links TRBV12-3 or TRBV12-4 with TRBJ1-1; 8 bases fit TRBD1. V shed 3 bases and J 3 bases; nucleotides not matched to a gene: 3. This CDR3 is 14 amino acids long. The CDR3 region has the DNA TGTGCCAGCAGTTTTCAGGGGGCTTACACTGAAGCTTTCTTT. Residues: CASSFQGAYTEAFF.

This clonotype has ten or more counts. The CDR3 DNA reads as TGTGCCAGCAGTCCCTTCTCCCTTCGCTCACCCCTCCACTTT. Translation gives CASSPFSLRSPLHF. This rearrangement joins TRBV27 to TRBJ1-6; D is uncertain. The V gene's germline CDR1 is MNHEY and CDR2 SMNVEV (reference sequence). CDR3 length equals 14 residues. Trimming cost V 5 bases and J 10 bases, with 15 bases left between them.

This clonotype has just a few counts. The CDR3 reads CASSKLDPGNTIYF. The CDR3 DNA follows: TGTGCCAGCAGTAAGCTAGATCCTGGAAACACCATATATTTT. The chain is built from TRBV11-2 and TRBJ1-3; D gene unclear. V shed 6 bases and J shed 2 bases, with 11 bases lying between them. Germline CDR1 SGHAT, CDR2 FQNNGV. The CDR3 loop spans 14 amino acids.

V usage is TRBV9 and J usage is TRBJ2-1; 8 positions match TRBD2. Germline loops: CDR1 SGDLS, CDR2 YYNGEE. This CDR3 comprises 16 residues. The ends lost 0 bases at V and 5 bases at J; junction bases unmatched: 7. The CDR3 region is CASSVALAGGNNEQFF. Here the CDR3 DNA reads TGTGCCAGCAGCGTAGCCCTAGCGGGTGGAAACAATGAGCAGTTCTTC. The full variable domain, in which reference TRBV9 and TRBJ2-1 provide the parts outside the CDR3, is DSGVTQTPKHLITATGQRVTLRCSPRSGDLSVYWYQQSLDQGLQFLIQYYNGEERAKGNILERFSAQQFPDLHSELNLSSLELGDSALYFCASSVALAGGNNEQFFGPGTRLTVL.

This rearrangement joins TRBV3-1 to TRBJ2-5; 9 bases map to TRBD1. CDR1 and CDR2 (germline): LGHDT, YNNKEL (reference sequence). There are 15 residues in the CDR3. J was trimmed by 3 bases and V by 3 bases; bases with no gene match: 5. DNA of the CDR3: TGTGCCAGCAGCCAGGGCGACAGGGGGAAAGAGACCCAGTACTTC. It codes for CASSQGDRGKETQYF.

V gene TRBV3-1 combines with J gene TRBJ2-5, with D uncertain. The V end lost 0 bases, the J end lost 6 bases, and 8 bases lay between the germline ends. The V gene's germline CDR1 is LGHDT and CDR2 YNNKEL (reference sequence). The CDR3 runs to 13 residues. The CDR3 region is CASSQEERQTQYF. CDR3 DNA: TGTGCCAGCAGCCAAGAGGAAAGGCAGACCCAGTACTTC.

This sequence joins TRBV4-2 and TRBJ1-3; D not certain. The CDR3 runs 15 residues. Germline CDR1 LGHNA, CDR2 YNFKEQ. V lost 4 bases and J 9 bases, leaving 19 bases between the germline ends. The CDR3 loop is CASSPQGFDSGTIYF. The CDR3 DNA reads TGTGCCAGCAGCCCCCAAGGGTTTGATTCCGGCACCATATATTTT.

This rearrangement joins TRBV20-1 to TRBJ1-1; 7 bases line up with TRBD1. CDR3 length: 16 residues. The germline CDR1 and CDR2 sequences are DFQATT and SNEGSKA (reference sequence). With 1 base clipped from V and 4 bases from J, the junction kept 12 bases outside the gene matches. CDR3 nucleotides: TGCAGTGCTAGAGTAGCGGGACAGACAATAGTCACTGAAGCTTTCTTT. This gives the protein CSARVAGQTIVTEAFF.

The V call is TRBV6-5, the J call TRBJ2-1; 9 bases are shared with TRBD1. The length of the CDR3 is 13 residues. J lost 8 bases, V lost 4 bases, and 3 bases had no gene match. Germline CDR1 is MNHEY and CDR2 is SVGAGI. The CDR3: CASSFTGGDEQFF. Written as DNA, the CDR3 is TGTGCCAGCAGTTTCACAGGGGGCGATGAGCAGTTCTTC.

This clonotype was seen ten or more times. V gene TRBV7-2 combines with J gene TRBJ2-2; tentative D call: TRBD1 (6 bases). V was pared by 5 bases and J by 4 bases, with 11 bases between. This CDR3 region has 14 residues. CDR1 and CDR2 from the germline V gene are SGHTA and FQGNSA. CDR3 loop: CASSPTRGTGELFF. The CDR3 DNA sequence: TGTGCCAGCAGCCCGACCAGGGGCACCGGGGAGCTGTTTTTT. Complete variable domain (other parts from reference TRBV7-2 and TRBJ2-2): GAGVSQSPSNKVTEKGKDVELRCDPISGHTALYWYRQSLGQGLEFLIYFQGNSAPDKSGLPSDRFSAERTGGSVSTLTIQRTQQEDSAVYLCASSPTRGTGELFFGEGSRLTVL.

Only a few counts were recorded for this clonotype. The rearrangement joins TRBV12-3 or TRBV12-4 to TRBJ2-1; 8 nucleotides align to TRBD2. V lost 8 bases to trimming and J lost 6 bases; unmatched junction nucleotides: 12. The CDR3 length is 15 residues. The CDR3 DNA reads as TGTGCCAGCCGACCTAACGGGAGGGCCCTCAATGAGCAGTTCTTC. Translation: CASRPNGRALNEQFF.

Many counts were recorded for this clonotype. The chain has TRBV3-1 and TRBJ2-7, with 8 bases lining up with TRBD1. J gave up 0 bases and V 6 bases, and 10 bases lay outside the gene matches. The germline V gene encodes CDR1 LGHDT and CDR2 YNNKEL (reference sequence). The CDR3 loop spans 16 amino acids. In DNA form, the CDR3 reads TGTGCCAGCAGTCAGGGGGCCTGGATCAGCTCCTACGAGCAGTACTTC. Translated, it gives CASSQGAWISSYEQYF.

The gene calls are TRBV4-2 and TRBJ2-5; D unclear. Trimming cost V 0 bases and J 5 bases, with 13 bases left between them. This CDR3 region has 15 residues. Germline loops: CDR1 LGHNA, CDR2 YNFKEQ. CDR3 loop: CASSQDERSFETQYF. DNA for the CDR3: TGTGCCAGCAGCCAAGATGAGAGGAGCTTTGAGACCCAGTACTTC.

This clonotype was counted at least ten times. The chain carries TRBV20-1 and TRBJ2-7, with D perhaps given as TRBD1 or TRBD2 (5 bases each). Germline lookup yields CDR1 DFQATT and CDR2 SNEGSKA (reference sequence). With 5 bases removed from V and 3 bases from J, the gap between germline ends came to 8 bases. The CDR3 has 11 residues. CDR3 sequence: CSAARGYEQYF. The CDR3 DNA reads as TGCAGTGCTGCGAGGGGCTACGAGCAGTACTTC.

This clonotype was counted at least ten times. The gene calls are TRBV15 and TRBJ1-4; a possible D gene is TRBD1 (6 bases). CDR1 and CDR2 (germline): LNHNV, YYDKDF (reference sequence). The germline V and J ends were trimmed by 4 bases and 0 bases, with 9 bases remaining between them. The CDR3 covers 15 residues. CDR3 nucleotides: TGTGCCACCAGCAAAAACAGGGCAACTAATGAAAAACTGTTTTTT. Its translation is CATSKNRATNEKLFF.

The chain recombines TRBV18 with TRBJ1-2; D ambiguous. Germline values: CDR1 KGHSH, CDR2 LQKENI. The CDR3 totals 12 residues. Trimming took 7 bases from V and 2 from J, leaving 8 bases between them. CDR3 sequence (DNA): TGTGCCAGCTTGATATCGAACTATGGCTACACCTTC. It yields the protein CASLISNYGYTF.